The 10 T cell receptor beta chains in this list originate from one sample, sequenced in a study of shared clonotypes between healthy human individuals. Terminally differentiated effector memory CD45RA+ cells were excluded by CCR7 positive selection of CD45RO-negative cells. Using immunoSEQ multiplex PCR, the repertoire was profiled, and TCRdb retains in-frame clones only, with some absent. The sample comprises about 2 million clones, 85% to 95% of which are singletons, and 1% to 1.5% rests with the top ten. Specimen: naive CD8+ T cells sorted from blood. These receptor sequences come from a young man in good health.

The chain carries TRBV2 and TRBJ2-1; D is unresolved. This CDR3 comprises 13 residues. The V gene's germline CDR1 is SNHLY and CDR2 FYNNEI. The V gene lost 8 bases and the J gene lost 4 bases, with 12 bases spanning the gap. CDR3 amino acids: CASGAEQYNEQFF. DNA of the CDR3: TGTGCCAGCGGAGCCGAACAGTACAATGAGCAGTTCTTC.

As regards this clone: Distinct nucleotide sequences in the sample also encode this CDR3. This chain connects TRBV15 to TRBJ2-1; the D is unclear. CDR1 is LNHNV, CDR2 YYDKDF, per germline (reference sequence). V was trimmed by 0 bases and J by 3 bases, leaving 9 bases between them. The length of the CDR3 is 15 residues. As DNA, the CDR3 is TGTGCCACCAGCAGAGATCCATCTAGCTACAATGAGCAGTTCTTC. Its protein is CATSRDPSSYNEQFF.

The chain recombines TRBV13 with TRBJ2-3; 11 bases match TRBD1. V lost 2 bases and J lost 2; bases outside the gene matches: 3. Germline V gene data show CDR1 as PRHDT and CDR2 as FYEKMQ (reference sequence). The CDR3 runs to 16 residues. The CDR3 nucleotides are TGTGCCAGCAGCTTACGGACAGGGGGCTACACAGATACGCAGTATTTT. Its translation is CASSLRTGGYTDTQYF.

V gene TRBV6-5 combines with J gene TRBJ2-7, with TRBD1 matching 8 bases. The V and J ends lost 6 bases and 3 bases, in that order; junction bases with no gene match: 4. CDR1 and CDR2 (germline): MNHEY, SVGAGI. This CDR3 is built from 13 residues. For the CDR3, the DNA is TGTGCCAGCAGGGGACAGGACAACTACGAGCAGTACTTC. Its translation is CASRGQDNYEQYF.

This clone occurred once. The chain employs TRBV7-2 and TRBJ2-3; no definite D call. Trimming removed 2 bases from V and 6 bases from J, with 15 bases in between. The CDR3 has 15 residues. Germline CDR1 reads SGHTA; CDR2 reads FQGNSA. The CDR3 is CASSLLNSPGDTQYF. As DNA, the CDR3 is TGTGCCAGCAGCTTACTGAATTCACCAGGTGATACGCAGTATTTT.

The chain employs TRBV13 and TRBJ2-7; 8 nucleotides line up with TRBD1. The CDR3 is made up of 17 amino acids. V lost 4 bases to trimming and J lost 4 bases; unmatched junction nucleotides: 15. Germline V gene lookup returns CDR1 PRHDT and CDR2 FYEKMQ (reference sequence). The CDR3 nucleotides read TGTGCCAGCAGCTCCGTGACAGGGGATCTTTTGCCTTACGAGCAGTACTTC. Its translation: CASSSVTGDLLPYEQYF.

Notes on this clone: This sample also contains other DNA sequences that code for the same CDR3. The V and J genes are TRBV18 and TRBJ2-7, with D perhaps matching TRBD1 (6 bases). The CDR3 has 13 residues. Trimming took off 3 bases at V and 3 bases at J, with 9 bases between the two ends. Germline-derived CDR1 and CDR2 are KGHSH and LQKENI. CDR3 in DNA: TGTGCCAGCTCACCGGGACACAACTACGAGCAGTACTTC. Amino acid sequence: CASSPGHNYEQYF.

As to this clone: This specimen includes other DNA sequences encoding the same CDR3. The rearrangement uses TRBV5-1 and TRBJ2-7, with D hard to call. CDR3 length equals 13 residues. Looked up from germline, CDR1 is SGHRS and CDR2 is YFSETQ. Trimming stripped 1 base from V and 3 bases from J, with 8 bases between. Here the CDR3 reads CASSLRRGYEQYF. The CDR3 DNA reads TGCGCCAGCAGCTTGAGGAGAGGCTACGAGCAGTACTTC. The whole variable domain, remainder taken from reference TRBV5-1 and TRBJ2-7, is KAGVTQTPRYLIKTRGQQVTLSCSPISGHRSVSWYQQTPGQGLQFLFEYFSETQRNKGNFPGRFSGRQFSNSRSEMNVSTLELGDSALYLCASSLRRGYEQYFGPGTRLTVT.

V usage is TRBV9 and J usage is TRBJ2-7, with 7 bases fitting TRBD2. Germline values: CDR1 SGDLS, CDR2 YYNGEE. This CDR3 is built from 15 residues. The V segment lost 0 bases and the J segment 6 bases; nucleotides outside the gene matches: 9. This CDR3 is CASSVATAGESEQYF. In DNA, the CDR3 is TGTGCCAGCAGCGTAGCTACGGCGGGGGAGAGCGAGCAGTACTTC.

The J gene is TRBJ1-5, the V gene TRBV7-9, with D perhaps matching TRBD1 (5 bases). The CDR3 is 13 amino acids. Germline CDR1 and CDR2: SEHNR and FQNEAQ (reference sequence). The ends were cut back, 4 bases at V and 3 bases at J, with 7 bases in the middle. DNA of the CDR3: TGTGCCAGCAGCTCGACAGACAATCAGCCCCAGCATTTT. Its protein is CASSSTDNQPQHF.